One sample yielded the 2 T cell receptor beta chains listed below, sequenced in a study of blood T cell repertoires in COVID-19. TCRdb's copy holds only in-frame clones and misses some; the assay was immunoSEQ multiplex PCR. This table holds 270,000 or so clones, about 91% found once. The specimen was PBMCs or T cells enriched from blood (not recorded which). Receptors were obtained from a woman aged 40 to 50 with acute COVID-19.

Only one count was recorded for this clone. The chain couples TRBV10-3 to TRBJ2-1; 8 bases are shared with TRBD1. Germline-derived CDR1 and CDR2 are ENHRY and SYGVKD. With V trimmed by 9 bases and J by 6 bases, 4 bases remained unmatched. This CDR3 has 12 residues. CDR3 DNA: TGTGCCATGAGGACAGGGAGCAATGAGCAGTTCTTC. It codes for CAMRTGSNEQFF.

This clone was seen a single time. The V call is TRBV11-3, the J call TRBJ2-6; D not certain. V lost 5 bases and J 1 base, leaving 6 bases between the germline ends. The germline gives CDR1 SGHNT, CDR2 YENEEA. This CDR3 is 14 amino acids long. The CDR3 sequence is CASSIRSGANVLTF. In nucleotides, the CDR3 is TGTGCCAGCAGCATTAGATCTGGGGCCAACGTCCTGACTTTC.